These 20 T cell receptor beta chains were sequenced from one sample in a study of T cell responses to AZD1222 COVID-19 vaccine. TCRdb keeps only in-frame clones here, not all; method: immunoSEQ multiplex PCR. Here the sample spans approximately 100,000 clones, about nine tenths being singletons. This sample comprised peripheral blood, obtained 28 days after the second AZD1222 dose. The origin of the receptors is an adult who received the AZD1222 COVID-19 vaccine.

CDR3 protein: CASSLEPAVGNTIYF. The CDR3 DNA sequence: TGCGCCAGCAGCTTGGAACCGGCGGTTGGAAACACCATATATTTT. This chain connects TRBV5-1 to TRBJ1-3; no definite D call. The germline V and J ends were trimmed by 0 bases and 3 bases, with 10 bases remaining between them. CDR1 SGHRS and CDR2 YFSETQ come from the germline V gene. CDR3 length: 15 amino acids.

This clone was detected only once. CDR3 coding DNA: TGTGCCAGCAGTGAAGCATGGGGGGCGTTGGCCTCTAGGATCTATGGCTACACCTTC. Residues: CASSEAWGALASRIYGYTF. The gene calls are TRBV6-1 and TRBJ1-2; D is perhaps TRBD1 (6 bases). Trimming removed 0 bases at V and 4 bases at J, with 24 bases between. CDR1 is MNHNS, CDR2 SASEGT, per germline. The CDR3 length is 19 residues.

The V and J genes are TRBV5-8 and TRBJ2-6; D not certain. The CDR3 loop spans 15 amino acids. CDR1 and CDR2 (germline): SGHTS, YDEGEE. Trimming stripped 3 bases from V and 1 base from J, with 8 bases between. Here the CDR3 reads CASSWTKSGANVLTF. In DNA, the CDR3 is TGTGCCAGCAGCTGGACCAAGTCTGGGGCCAACGTCCTGACTTTC.

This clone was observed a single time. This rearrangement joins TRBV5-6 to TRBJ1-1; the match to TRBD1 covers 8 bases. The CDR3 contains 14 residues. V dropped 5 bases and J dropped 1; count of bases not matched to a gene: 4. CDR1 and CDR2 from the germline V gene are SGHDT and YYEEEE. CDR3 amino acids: CASRPGTGNTEAFF. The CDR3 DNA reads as TGTGCCAGCAGACCCGGGACAGGGAACACTGAAGCTTTCTTT.

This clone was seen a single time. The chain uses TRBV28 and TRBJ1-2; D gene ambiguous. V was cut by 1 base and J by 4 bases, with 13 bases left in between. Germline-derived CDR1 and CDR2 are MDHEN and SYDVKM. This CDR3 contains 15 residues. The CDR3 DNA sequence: TGTGCCAGCAGTTTATCAGAACGGGGAATCTATGGCTACACCTTC. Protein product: CASSLSERGIYGYTF.

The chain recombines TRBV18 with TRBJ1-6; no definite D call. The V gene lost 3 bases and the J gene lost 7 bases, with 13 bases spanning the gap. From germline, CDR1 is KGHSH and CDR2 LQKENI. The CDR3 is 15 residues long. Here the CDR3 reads CASSPGVLLNSPLHF. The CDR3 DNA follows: TGTGCCAGCTCACCCGGGGTGCTTTTAAATTCACCCCTCCACTTT.

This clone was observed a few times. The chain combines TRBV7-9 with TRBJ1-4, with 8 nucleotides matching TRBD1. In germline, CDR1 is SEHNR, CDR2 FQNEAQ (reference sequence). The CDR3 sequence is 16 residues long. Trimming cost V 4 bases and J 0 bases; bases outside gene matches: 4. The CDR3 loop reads CASSSGQVTTNEKLFF. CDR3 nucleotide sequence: TGTGCCAGCAGCTCGGGACAGGTGACAACTAATGAAAAACTGTTTTTT.

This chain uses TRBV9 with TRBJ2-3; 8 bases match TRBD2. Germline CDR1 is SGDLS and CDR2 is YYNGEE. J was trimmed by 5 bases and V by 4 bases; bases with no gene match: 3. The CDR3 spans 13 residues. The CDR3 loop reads CASSPGGVDTQYF. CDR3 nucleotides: TGTGCCAGCAGCCCCGGGGGGGTAGATACGCAGTATTTT.

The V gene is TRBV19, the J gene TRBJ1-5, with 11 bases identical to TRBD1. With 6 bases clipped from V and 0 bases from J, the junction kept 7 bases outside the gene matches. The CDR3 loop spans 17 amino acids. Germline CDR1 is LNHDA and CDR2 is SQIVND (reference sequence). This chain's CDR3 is CASSRTGGTYSNQPQHF. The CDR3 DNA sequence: TGTGCCAGTAGCCGGACAGGGGGCACATATAGCAATCAGCCCCAGCATTTT. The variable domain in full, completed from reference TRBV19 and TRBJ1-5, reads DGGITQSPKYLFRKEGQNVTLSCEQNLNHDAMYWYRQDPGQGLRLIYYSQIVNDFQKGDIAEGYSVSREKKESFPLTVTSAQKNPTAFYLCASSRTGGTYSNQPQHFGDGTRLSIL.

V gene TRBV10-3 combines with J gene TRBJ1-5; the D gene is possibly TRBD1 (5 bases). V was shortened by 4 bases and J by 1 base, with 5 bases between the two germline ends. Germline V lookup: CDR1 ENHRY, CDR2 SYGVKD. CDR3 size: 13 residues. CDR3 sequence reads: CAISGDSNQPQHF. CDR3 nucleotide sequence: TGTGCCATCAGTGGGGACAGCAATCAGCCCCAGCATTTT.

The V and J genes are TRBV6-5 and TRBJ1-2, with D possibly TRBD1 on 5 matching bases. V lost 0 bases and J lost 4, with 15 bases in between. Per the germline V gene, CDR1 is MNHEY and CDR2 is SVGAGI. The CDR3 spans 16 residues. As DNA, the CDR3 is TGTGCCAGCAGTTACTCGACGGGGGAGCAGGGCTATGGCTACACCTTC. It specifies CASSYSTGEQGYGYTF.

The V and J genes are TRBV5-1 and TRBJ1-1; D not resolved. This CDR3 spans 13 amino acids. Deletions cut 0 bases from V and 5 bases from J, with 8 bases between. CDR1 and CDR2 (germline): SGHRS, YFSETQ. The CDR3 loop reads CASSLEWETEAFF. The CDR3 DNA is TGCGCCAGCAGCTTGGAGTGGGAGACTGAAGCTTTCTTT.

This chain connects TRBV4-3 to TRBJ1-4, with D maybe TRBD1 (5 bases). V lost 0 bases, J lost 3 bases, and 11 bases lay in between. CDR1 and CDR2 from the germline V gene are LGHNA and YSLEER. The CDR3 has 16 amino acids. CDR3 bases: TGCGCCAGCAGCCAAGATAGCGGGGCCGCTAATGAAAAACTGTTTTTT. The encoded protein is CASSQDSGAANEKLFF.

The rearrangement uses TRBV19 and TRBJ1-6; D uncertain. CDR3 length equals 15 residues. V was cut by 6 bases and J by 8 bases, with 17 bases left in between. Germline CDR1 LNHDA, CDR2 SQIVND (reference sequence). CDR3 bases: TGTGCCAGTAGGGATAACCGGGGTAACTATTCACCCCTCCACTTT. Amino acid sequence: CASRDNRGNYSPLHF.

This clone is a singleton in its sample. The CDR3, as DNA: TGCGCCAGCAGCCAAGGTCCTTATAGCAATCAGCCCCAGCATTTT. Its protein is CASSQGPYSNQPQHF. The J gene is TRBJ1-5, the V gene TRBV4-1; no clear D gene. Per the germline V gene, CDR1 is MGHRA and CDR2 is YSYEKL. V was clipped by 1 base and J by 0 bases, with 7 bases between them. This CDR3 region has 15 residues.

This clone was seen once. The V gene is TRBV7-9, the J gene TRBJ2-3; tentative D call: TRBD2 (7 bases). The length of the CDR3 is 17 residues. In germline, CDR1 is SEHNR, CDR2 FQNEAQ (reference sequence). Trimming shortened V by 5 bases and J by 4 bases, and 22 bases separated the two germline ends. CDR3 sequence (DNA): TGTGCCAGCAGCCCTATTGGGGGGGCAGAAGTTTCAGATACGCAGTATTTT. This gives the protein CASSPIGGAEVSDTQYF.

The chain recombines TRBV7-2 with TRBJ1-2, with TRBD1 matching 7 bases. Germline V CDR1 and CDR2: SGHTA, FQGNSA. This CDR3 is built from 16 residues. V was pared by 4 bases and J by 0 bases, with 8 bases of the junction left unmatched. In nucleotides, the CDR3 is TGTGCCAGCAGCTCGGGACAGTTAAAAGCTAACTATGGCTACACCTTC. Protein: CASSSGQLKANYGYTF.

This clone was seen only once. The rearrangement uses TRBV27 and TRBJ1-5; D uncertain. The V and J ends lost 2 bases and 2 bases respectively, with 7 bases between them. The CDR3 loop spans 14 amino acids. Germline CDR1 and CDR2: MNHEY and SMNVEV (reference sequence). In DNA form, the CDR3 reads TGTGCCAGCAGTTTAGCGGCAGGCAATCAGCCCCAGCATTTT. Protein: CASSLAAGNQPQHF.

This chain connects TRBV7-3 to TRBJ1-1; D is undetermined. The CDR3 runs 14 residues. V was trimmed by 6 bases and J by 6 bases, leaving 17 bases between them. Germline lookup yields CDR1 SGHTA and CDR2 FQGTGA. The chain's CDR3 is CASSQSRTNPEAFF. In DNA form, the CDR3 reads TGTGCCAGCAGTCAATCGCGGACGAATCCTGAAGCTTTCTTT.

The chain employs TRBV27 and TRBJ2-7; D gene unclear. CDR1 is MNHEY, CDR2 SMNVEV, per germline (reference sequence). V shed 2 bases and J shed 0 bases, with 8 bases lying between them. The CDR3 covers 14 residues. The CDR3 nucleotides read TGTGCCAGCAGTTTAAAGGGTTACTCCTACGAGCAGTACTTC. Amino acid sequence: CASSLKGYSYEQYF.